This T cell receptor beta chain was sequenced for a study of tumor and adjacent non-tumor tissue in lung cancer (dated by TCRdb to 2016 to 2018). About the investigation overall: By cancer type, the cohort comprised 12 adenocarcinoma patients, 2 squamous cell carcinoma patients and 1 small cell lung cancer patient. The approximately 15 enrolled patients, of whom around 10 were men and 5 were women, were aged about 30 to 80 years and were diagnosed with TNM stage I to III disease. Some 30 paired specimens, one tumor and one normal lung sample per patient, were profiled by TCRbeta CDR3 sequencing. The study compared bulk TCRbeta repertoires from lung tumor tissue and matched distant non-tumor lung tissue of over 13 lung cancer patients. Sequencing generated a total of 125,075,908 productive TCRbeta reads, averaging around 4.3 million reads per sample.

The protocol used for the library was multiplex PCR. The reads were generated on an Illumina HiSeq 2500. TCRbeta libraries were constructed through three rounds of nested PCR with primers (Table S4) according to protocols adapted from ARM-PCR. Before sequencing, PCR products of 200-500 bp were cut from the gel and purified using the QIAquick gel extraction kit. Concerning the study's data processing: Trimmomatic was used to clean the reads, FLASH merged the cleaned reads into complete CDR3 sequences, and MiTCR assigned the sequences to V(D)J germline segments. Clonal diversity was calculated as the inverse Simpson's index using VDJtools. A read counted as productive if the sequence was in-frame and lacked a premature stop codon. TCRdb handled the public reads itself, with Q25 trimming in fastp and clone calling in MiXCR, and kept productive beta chains. Every entry covers one CDR3 protein and lists the most common genes and DNA from its rows. TCRdb's processing, not the authors' own work, is the source of the V and J calls. Here the sample has about 140,000 distinct CDR3 sequences; 60% to 70% occur a single time. Clones ranked in the top ten supply over 15% of the sample.

General study outcomes and caveats: The cohort had only approximately 15 patients, and the authors noted that larger samples and more detailed clinical data are needed. TCR diversity was significantly higher in younger patients, and greater tumor TCR diversity was associated with shorter overall survival and shorter disease-free survival. Neither the sequencing platform nor unique molecular identifiers are named or mentioned anywhere in the methods. Because peripheral blood was not sequenced, blood TCRbeta repertoires in the lung cancer patients of the study were not examined. Tumor tissue showed significantly higher TCR diversity (inverse Simpson) than normal lung tissue, at 431.37 vs 166.20 (P = 0.0075, Mann-Whitney U test). The top 100 clones made up a significantly larger cumulative share of the repertoire in normal lung than in tumor tissue.

This clonotype was seen a single time. The clone's antigen remains unknown. Sequence at one end of the junction differs from germline and may be a read error. Looking up the germline V gene yields CDR1 MNHNS and CDR2 SASEGT. From its cysteine to its phenylalanine, the CDR3 spans 15 amino acids. CDR3 DNA only is kept here, 45 bases in frame from base 1. Bulk unsorted tissue served as the source for RNA extraction, and RNA quality was assessed using a NanoDrop ND-1000 and an Agilent 2100. Donors were newly diagnosed lung cancer patients admitted for thoracic surgery in China between August and November 2014, without prior chemotherapy. Patients who had received previous radiotherapy or chemotherapy, or who had another concurrent cancer, were excluded from the study. Surgical tissue pieces of about 1-2.1 cm3 were preserved in RNAlater solution and stored at -80 °C until use.

Recombination linked TRBV6-1 to TRBJ2-7, with 7 bases in between that match TRBD1. This clonotype was sampled from a man in his sixties with small cell lung cancer. The material sequenced was lung tumor tissue. The sequenced DNA is TGTGCCAGTAGTGCTCAACAGGGGAGCTCCTACGAGCAGTACTTC. Translation gives CASSAQQGSSYEQYF.